The T cell receptor beta chain under discussion was sequenced for a study of T cell responses to AZD1222 COVID-19 vaccine. Whole-study results and caveats: It was only a handful of AZD1222 recipients who were seropositive at baseline. All repertoire sampling was performed exclusively after the peak T cell response. Donor demographics were predominantly white British with a female majority; clonal diversity may be underestimated.

Libraries were prepared by immunoSEQ multiplex PCR; TCRdb keeps only in-frame clonotypes and omits some of them. The table includes some 39,000 clones, roughly 91% detected once. The CDR3 totals 13 residues. The V end was cut by 8 bases, the J end by 2 bases, with 9 bases between. Germline V lookup: CDR1 WSHSY, CDR2 SAAADI. On this clone: Its antigen remains unknown.

This clonotype was obtained from an adult who received the AZD1222 COVID-19 vaccine. The specimen was peripheral blood, collected 28 days after the second AZD1222 dose. The chain recombines TRBV10-2 with TRBJ1-4; D ambiguous. This chain's CDR3 is CASGGLTNEKLFF. The CDR3 nucleotides read TGCGCCAGCGGTGGGCTTACTAATGAAAAACTGTTTTTT.